These T cell receptor beta chains were read from a single sample in a study of shared clonotypes between healthy human individuals. Clones were read by immunoSEQ multiplex PCR, and TCRdb kept only the in-frame ones, dropping some. The data show under 600,000 clones, about 98% seen once. The sequenced sample was naive CD8+ T cells sorted from blood. These receptors all come from a man in his thirties or forties in good health. The CDR3 runs from the conserved cysteine through the conserved F or W. Fields, in order: V gene, D gene, J gene, clone size, CDR3 DNA, CDR3 protein. D genes are given only for firm matches. Clone size is stated in some rows and not others, as once, few, many or a class when expanded.

v_gene: TRBV14; d_gene: TRBD2; j_gene: TRBJ2-1; abundance: once; CDR3nt: TGTGCCAGCAACAGTGGCGTGGCGGGAGTCCATGAGCAGTTCTTC; CDR3aa: CASNSGVAGVHEQFF
v_gene: TRBV2; d_gene: TRBD1; j_gene: TRBJ2-7; abundance: NA; CDR3nt: TGTGCCAGCAGTGCGGGGACAGGGACGTACTTC; CDR3aa: CASSAGTGTYF
v_gene: TRBV28; d_gene: NA; j_gene: TRBJ1-5; abundance: NA; CDR3nt: TGTGCCAGCAGTTTCGGGACACTCCAAAATCAGCCCCAGCATTTT; CDR3aa: CASSFGTLQNQPQHF
v_gene: TRBV27; d_gene: NA; j_gene: TRBJ2-1; abundance: NA; CDR3nt: TGTGCCAGCAGTTTAAATAACGATGAGCAGTTCTTC; CDR3aa: CASSLNNDEQFF
v_gene: TRBV27; d_gene: TRBD1; j_gene: TRBJ2-1; abundance: NA; CDR3nt: TGTGCCACCCGGGACAGGGGTTCCTACAATGAGCAGTTCTTC; CDR3aa: CATRDRGSYNEQFF
v_gene: TRBV27; d_gene: NA; j_gene: TRBJ2-7; abundance: NA; CDR3nt: TGTGCCAGCAGTTTAGGCCGTGGAACGGGAGTAGAATTGGCGGGCTACGAGCAGTACTTC; CDR3aa: CASSLGRGTGVELAGYEQYF
v_gene: TRBV27; d_gene: NA; j_gene: TRBJ2-3; abundance: once; CDR3nt: TGTGCCAGCAGATTTAACCGACTAGATTCAGATACGCAGTATTTT; CDR3aa: CASRFNRLDSDTQYF
v_gene: TRBV6-5; d_gene: NA; j_gene: TRBJ2-7; abundance: NA; CDR3nt: TGTGCCAGCAGGGCTGGACCGGAAGAGCAGTACTTC; CDR3aa: CASRAGPEEQYF
v_gene: TRBV2; d_gene: NA; j_gene: TRBJ1-1; abundance: NA; CDR3nt: TGTGCCAGCGGGGCGGCAGGGAACATGAACACTGAAGCTTTCTTT; CDR3aa: CASGAAGNMNTEAFF
v_gene: TRBV28; d_gene: NA; j_gene: TRBJ1-5; abundance: NA; CDR3nt: TGTGCCAGCAGTAAGGGTGTTCGGGGCAATCAGCCCCAGCATTTT; CDR3aa: CASSKGVRGNQPQHF
v_gene: TRBV2; d_gene: TRBD2; j_gene: TRBJ2-7; abundance: once; CDR3nt: TGTGCCAGCAGTGATCCGGGACTAGCGGGAGGGCCCCACGAGCAGTACTTC; CDR3aa: CASSDPGLAGGPHEQYF
v_gene: TRBV9; d_gene: NA; j_gene: TRBJ2-3; abundance: NA; CDR3nt: TGTGCCAGCAGCGTAGGCGGGGAGCCTAGCACAGATACGCAGTATTTT; CDR3aa: CASSVGGEPSTDTQYF
v_gene: TRBV7-9; d_gene: NA; j_gene: TRBJ1-1; abundance: NA; CDR3nt: TGTGCCAGCAGCGGACCCCAGGGGATGGCTTTCTTT; CDR3aa: CASSGPQGMAFF
v_gene: TRBV19; d_gene: TRBD1; j_gene: TRBJ2-1; abundance: once; CDR3nt: TGTGCCAGTAGTATAACAGGGGATTCCTACAATGAGCAGTTCTTC; CDR3aa: CASSITGDSYNEQFF
v_gene: TRBV29-1; d_gene: NA; j_gene: TRBJ2-7; abundance: NA; CDR3nt: TGCAGCGTAAGGGGGGGGATCTCCTACGAGCAGTACTTC; CDR3aa: CSVRGGISYEQYF
v_gene: TRBV4-3; d_gene: TRBD1; j_gene: TRBJ1-3; abundance: NA; CDR3nt: TGCGCCAGCAGCGCGGGACCAGGGGGAACTGGAAACACCATATATTTT; CDR3aa: CASSAGPGGTGNTIYF
v_gene: TRBV10-3; d_gene: NA; j_gene: TRBJ1-2; abundance: NA; CDR3nt: TGTGCCATCAGTACGACAGACCTGGCAGACTATGGCTACACCTTC; CDR3aa: CAISTTDLADYGYTF
v_gene: TRBV20-1; d_gene: NA; j_gene: TRBJ2-1; abundance: NA; CDR3nt: TGCAGTGCATTACAGGTCAATGAGCAGTTCTTC; CDR3aa: CSALQVNEQFF
v_gene: TRBV30; d_gene: NA; j_gene: TRBJ2-3; abundance: NA; CDR3nt: TGTGCCTGGAGTGTCAGCGGGAGCACAGATACGCAGTATTTT; CDR3aa: CAWSVSGSTDTQYF
v_gene: TRBV29-1; d_gene: TRBD1; j_gene: TRBJ2-1; abundance: NA; CDR3nt: TGCAGCGGCGGGACAGGGAACAATGAGCAGTTCTTC; CDR3aa: CSGGTGNNEQFF
v_gene: TRBV5-1; d_gene: NA; j_gene: TRBJ2-5; abundance: NA; CDR3nt: TGCGCCAGCAGCTTGGTCGTTGCGGGGGCGAGGGGAGAGACCCAGTACTTC; CDR3aa: CASSLVVAGARGETQYF
v_gene: TRBV7-7; d_gene: TRBD2; j_gene: TRBJ2-5; abundance: NA; CDR3nt: TGTGCTAGCAGCTTGATGGGAGGGGAAGAGACCCAGTACTTC; CDR3aa: CASSLMGGEETQYF
v_gene: TRBV19; d_gene: NA; j_gene: TRBJ2-7; abundance: NA; CDR3nt: TGTGCCAGTAGTCAGGGAACCTACGAGCAGTACTTC; CDR3aa: CASSQGTYEQYF
v_gene: TRBV11-2; d_gene: TRBD1; j_gene: TRBJ2-2; abundance: NA; CDR3nt: TGTGCCAGCAGTCTAGCAGGGGGCACCGGGGAGCTGTTTTTT; CDR3aa: CASSLAGGTGELFF
v_gene: TRBV5-1; d_gene: NA; j_gene: TRBJ1-4; abundance: NA; CDR3nt: TGCGCCAGCAGCTTGGATGGGCAGGGCCGGGAAAAACTGTTTTTT; CDR3aa: CASSLDGQGREKLFF
v_gene: TRBV27; d_gene: TRBD1; j_gene: TRBJ1-5; abundance: NA; CDR3nt: TGTGCCAGCAGTTTAGTCCGGGACAGAGGAAGGCAGCCCCAGCATTTT; CDR3aa: CASSLVRDRGRQPQHF
v_gene: TRBV23-1; d_gene: TRBD2; j_gene: TRBJ2-7; abundance: NA; CDR3nt: TGCGCCAGCAGTCAACGAAGCGGGAGGGCCAATTCGGGAGAGCAGTACTTC; CDR3aa: CASSQRSGRANSGEQYF
v_gene: TRBV7-8; d_gene: NA; j_gene: TRBJ2-1; abundance: NA; CDR3nt: TGTGCCAGCAGCTTAGTTCCGGCCGAAAAACCCGACAATGAGCAGTTCTTC; CDR3aa: CASSLVPAEKPDNEQFF
v_gene: TRBV27; d_gene: TRBD2; j_gene: TRBJ2-1; abundance: NA; CDR3nt: TGTGCCAGCAGAGATACCGGGACTAGCATGAATGAGCAGTTCTTC; CDR3aa: CASRDTGTSMNEQFF
v_gene: TRBV28; d_gene: TRBD1; j_gene: TRBJ1-5; abundance: once; CDR3nt: TGTGCCAGCAGACCGACAGGGTTGTTGCCCCAGCATTTT; CDR3aa: CASRPTGLLPQHF
v_gene: TRBV9; d_gene: NA; j_gene: TRBJ1-1; abundance: NA; CDR3nt: TGTGCCAGCAGCCCTCTGGACACTGAAGCTTTCTTT; CDR3aa: CASSPLDTEAFF
v_gene: TRBV27; d_gene: NA; j_gene: TRBJ2-1; abundance: NA; CDR3nt: TGTGCCAGCAGTTTCTTGCTGGGAGGCAATGAGCAGTTCTTC; CDR3aa: CASSFLLGGNEQFF
v_gene: TRBV5-4; d_gene: TRBD2; j_gene: TRBJ2-2; abundance: once; CDR3nt: TGTGCCAGCAGCGGATCGACTAGCGGGAGAGCCGGGGAGCTGTTTTTT; CDR3aa: CASSGSTSGRAGELFF
v_gene: TRBV29-1; d_gene: NA; j_gene: TRBJ2-7; abundance: once; CDR3nt: TGCAGCGTTCTCGATGCGGACAAGCCCTACGAGCAGTACTTC; CDR3aa: CSVLDADKPYEQYF
v_gene: TRBV9; d_gene: TRBD2; j_gene: TRBJ2-3; abundance: NA; CDR3nt: TGTGCCAGCAGCGTCAAAACCGGGACTAGCAGCACAGATACGCAGTATTTT; CDR3aa: CASSVKTGTSSTDTQYF
v_gene: TRBV27; d_gene: TRBD2; j_gene: TRBJ2-3; abundance: few; CDR3nt: TGTGCCAGCAGGGAACTAGCGGACACAGATACGCAGTATTTT; CDR3aa: CASRELADTDTQYF
v_gene: TRBV7-9; d_gene: TRBD1; j_gene: TRBJ1-5; abundance: once; CDR3nt: TGTGCCAGCAGCGGGACAGGGAAAACGGCGCCCCAGCATTTT; CDR3aa: CASSGTGKTAPQHF
v_gene: TRBV18; d_gene: TRBD1; j_gene: TRBJ2-1; abundance: NA; CDR3nt: TGTGCCAGCTCGCCCCCGGACAGGGGGAATGAGCAGTTCTTC; CDR3aa: CASSPPDRGNEQFF
v_gene: TRBV13; d_gene: NA; j_gene: TRBJ2-1; abundance: NA; CDR3nt: TGTGCCAGCAGCTTAGGGGGGGCCAGCTACAATGAGCAGTTCTTC; CDR3aa: CASSLGGASYNEQFF
v_gene: TRBV27; d_gene: NA; j_gene: TRBJ2-3; abundance: NA; CDR3nt: TGTGCCAGCGGACTGACGACAGGCACAGATACGCAGTATTTT; CDR3aa: CASGLTTGTDTQYF
v_gene: TRBV9; d_gene: TRBD2; j_gene: TRBJ2-1; abundance: NA; CDR3nt: TGTGCCAGCAGCCCATACCATAGCGGGAGTGATAGCAATGAGCAGTTCTTC; CDR3aa: CASSPYHSGSDSNEQFF
v_gene: TRBV25-1; d_gene: NA; j_gene: TRBJ2-1; abundance: NA; CDR3nt: TGTGCCAGCAGTGATTGGACAGATTACAATGAGCAGTTCTTC; CDR3aa: CASSDWTDYNEQFF
v_gene: TRBV12-1; d_gene: NA; j_gene: TRBJ2-7; abundance: NA; CDR3nt: TGTGCCAGCAGCTTTACCCTAGGGGGTCTCTCCTACGAGCAGTACTTC; CDR3aa: CASSFTLGGLSYEQYF
v_gene: TRBV4-3; d_gene: TRBD2; j_gene: TRBJ2-1; abundance: NA; CDR3nt: TGCGCCAGCAGCCAAGATGGCGGGAGGGGGGGTCAGCAGTTCTTC; CDR3aa: CASSQDGGRGGQQFF
v_gene: TRBV30; d_gene: TRBD2; j_gene: TRBJ2-1; abundance: once; CDR3nt: TGTGCCTGGAGTACACTCGGACTAGCAGGAACTGAGCAGTTCTTC; CDR3aa: CAWSTLGLAGTEQFF
v_gene: TRBV15; d_gene: NA; j_gene: TRBJ2-3; abundance: NA; CDR3nt: TGTGCCACCAGCAGTTACAGGGTTAGCACAGATACGCAGTATTTT; CDR3aa: CATSSYRVSTDTQYF
v_gene: TRBV7-8; d_gene: TRBD2; j_gene: TRBJ2-1; abundance: NA; CDR3nt: TGTGCCAGCAGCGGCAGACTAGCGGGGTCCTACAATGAGCAGTTCTTC; CDR3aa: CASSGRLAGSYNEQFF
v_gene: TRBV7-8; d_gene: TRBD2; j_gene: TRBJ2-3; abundance: once; CDR3nt: TGTGCCAGCAGCTTATCCCCTAGCGGCCAAAACACAGATACGCAGTATTTT; CDR3aa: CASSLSPSGQNTDTQYF
v_gene: TRBV7-9; d_gene: NA; j_gene: TRBJ2-3; abundance: NA; CDR3nt: TGTGCCAGCACCCCTGGCAGGGCGGATACGCAGTATTTT; CDR3aa: CASTPGRADTQYF
v_gene: TRBV29-1; d_gene: NA; j_gene: TRBJ2-7; abundance: NA; CDR3nt: TGCAGCGTTTCCATTACAGGGATCGACGAGCAGTACTTC; CDR3aa: CSVSITGIDEQYF
v_gene: TRBV29-1; d_gene: TRBD2; j_gene: TRBJ2-7; abundance: NA; CDR3nt: TGCAGCGTTAGAGCGGGGAGCTCCTACGAGCAGTACTTC; CDR3aa: CSVRAGSSYEQYF
v_gene: TRBV5-1; d_gene: TRBD2; j_gene: TRBJ2-2; abundance: NA; CDR3nt: TGCGCCAGCAGCTTGGTCGCTAGCGGAAACACCGGGGAGCTGTTTTTT; CDR3aa: CASSLVASGNTGELFF
v_gene: TRBV27; d_gene: TRBD1; j_gene: TRBJ2-7; abundance: NA; CDR3nt: TGTGCCAGCAGTTTATTCGGGACAGGGGTCTACGAGCAGTACTTC; CDR3aa: CASSLFGTGVYEQYF
v_gene: TRBV5-1; d_gene: NA; j_gene: TRBJ2-5; abundance: NA; CDR3nt: TGCGCCAGCAGCTTGGTTGGAAACCAAGAGACCCAGTACTTC; CDR3aa: CASSLVGNQETQYF
v_gene: TRBV9; d_gene: NA; j_gene: TRBJ2-2; abundance: NA; CDR3nt: TGTGCCAGCAGCGCGTTAGGTAACACCGGGGAGCTGTTTTTT; CDR3aa: CASSALGNTGELFF